The rows below give T cell receptor beta chains drawn from one sample of a study of T-cell reconstitution after alpha-beta-depleted transplantation in children. TCRdb re-analysed the PCR reads in MiXCR, keeping a single row per CDR3 protein. The table includes almost 600,000 distinct CDR3 sequences, approximately 30% detected once. Sequencing used PBMCs, obtained before TCRalphabeta/CD19-depleted stem cell transplant. The receptors originated from a boy less than two years old with Wiskott-Aldrich syndrome, due to receive a stem cell transplant. CDR3s include the opening cysteine and the closing phenylalanine or tryptophan. A D gene is named only where the DNA matches it firmly. Where a row states a size, it is once, few, many or the class of an expanded clone; other rows omit it.

CDR3aa,CDR3nt,v_gene,j_gene,len,d_gene,abundance
CASGAGTVAYEQYF,TGCGCCAGCGGTGCCGGGACAGTAGCCTACGAGCAGTACTTC,TRBV5-1,TRBJ2-7,14,TRBD1,NA
CASSPLDQNTGELFF,TGCGCCAGCAGCCCATTGGACCAGAACACCGGGGAGCTGTTTTTT,TRBV4-1,TRBJ2-2,15,NA,NA
CASRSSPGELFF,TGTGCCAGCAGATCTAGTCCCGGGGAGCTGTTTTTT,TRBV7-9,TRBJ2-2,12,NA,once
CASSFRVRLDLALSGANVLTF,TGTGCCAGCAGTTTTCGGGTTAGGCTCGACCTCGCTCTCTCTGGGGCCAACGTCCTGACTTTC,TRBV12-3/TRBV12-4,TRBJ2-6,21,NA,few
CASSPVSRRGNEKLFF,TGTGCCAGCAGCCCCGTTTCCCGCAGGGGGAATGAAAAACTGTTTTTT,TRBV28,TRBJ1-4,16,TRBD1,NA
CASRRQITYEQYF,TGTGCCAGCAGGCGACAGATCACCTACGAGCAGTACTTC,TRBV5-8,TRBJ2-7,13,NA,NA
CASSPRGYGYTF,TGTGCCAGCAGTCCACGGGGCTATGGCTACACCTTC,TRBV6-5,TRBJ1-2,12,NA,many
CASSPLGTYYGYTF,TGTGCCAGCAGCCCGCTCGGGACTTACTATGGCTACACCTTC,TRBV11-2,TRBJ1-2,14,NA,NA
CAISGPRGQFNTGELFF,TGTGCCATCAGTGGACCCCGAGGGCAATTCAACACCGGGGAGCTGTTTTTT,TRBV10-3,TRBJ2-2,17,NA,NA
CASSLAWREGLYNEQFF,TGCGCCAGCAGCTTGGCCTGGCGGGAGGGCCTGTACAATGAGCAGTTCTTC,TRBV5-1,TRBJ2-1,17,TRBD2,few
CASNSGTVNYEQYF,TGTGCCAGCAATTCCGGGACAGTAAACTACGAGCAGTACTTC,TRBV28,TRBJ2-7,14,TRBD1,NA
CASSYSAGAGNTIYF,TGTGCCAGCAGTTACTCGGCAGGGGCTGGAAACACCATATATTTT,TRBV6-5,TRBJ1-3,15,NA,NA
CASNRDRVNPIGQPQHF,TGTGCCAGCAACCGGGACAGGGTAAATCCGATCGGTCAGCCCCAGCATTTT,TRBV11-1,TRBJ1-5,17,TRBD1,NA
CSVGDADEQFF,TGCAGCGTAGGTGATGCCGATGAGCAGTTCTTC,TRBV29-1,TRBJ2-1,11,NA,NA
CASSLTGGTEAFF,TGTGCCAGCAGTTTAACAGGGGGCACTGAAGCTTTCTTT,TRBV5-1,TRBJ1-1,13,TRBD1,many
CASSLDLRQASSYEQYF,TGTGCCAGCAGCTTAGATTTACGACAGGCGAGCTCCTACGAGCAGTACTTC,TRBV7-9,TRBJ2-7,17,NA,NA
CASSWTSGRSDTQYF,TGCGCCAGCAGCTGGACTAGCGGGAGATCGGATACGCAGTATTTT,TRBV5-1,TRBJ2-3,15,TRBD2,few
CASSIGYTYEQYF,TGTGCCAGCAGCATCGGGTACACCTACGAGCAGTACTTC,TRBV7-6,TRBJ2-7,13,NA,many
CASSSRLGLYNEQFF,TGTGCCAGCAGTTCCAGACTAGGGCTCTACAATGAGCAGTTCTTC,TRBV12-3/TRBV12-4,TRBJ2-1,15,NA,few
CASSLSGRAFGELFF,TGTGCCAGCAGCTTAAGCGGGAGGGCCTTCGGGGAGCTGTTTTTT,TRBV7-8,TRBJ2-2,15,TRBD2,NA
CASRLLGEQFF,TGTGCCAGCAGACTCCTAGGGGAGCAGTTCTTC,TRBV12-3/TRBV12-4,TRBJ2-1,11,NA,NA
CASSPDRPNTEAFF,TGCGCCAGCAGCCCGGACAGGCCGAACACTGAAGCTTTCTTT,TRBV5-1,TRBJ1-1,14,TRBD1,many
CASSRTGGSNQPQHF,TGTGCCAGCAGTCGGACAGGGGGGAGCAATCAGCCCCAGCATTTT,TRBV5-1,TRBJ1-5,15,TRBD1,many
CASSARTGGTHEQYF,TGTGCCAGCAGCGCCCGGACAGGGGGCACGCACGAGCAGTACTTC,TRBV7-9,TRBJ2-7,15,TRBD1,once
CSAGRSANEQFF,TGCAGTGCCGGGCGGTCCGCAAATGAGCAGTTCTTC,TRBV20-1,TRBJ2-1,12,NA,few
CSFRAGVSYNEQFF,TGCAGCTTCCGAGCGGGAGTATCCTACAATGAGCAGTTCTTC,TRBV29-1,TRBJ2-1,14,TRBD2,few
CASSLSTGADYNSPLHF,TGTGCCAGCAGTTTAAGTACAGGAGCCGACTATAATTCACCCCTCCACTTT,TRBV25-1,TRBJ1-6,17,NA,few
CATSDFSGRAYNEQFF,TGTGCCACCAGTGATTTTAGCGGGAGGGCCTACAATGAGCAGTTCTTC,TRBV24-1,TRBJ2-1,16,TRBD2,few
CASSLVPGGWLFF,TGTGCCAGCAGCTTAGTTCCCGGGGGCTGGCTGTTTTTT,TRBV11-2,TRBJ1-4,13,NA,few
CASSLGPGYGYTF,TGTGCCAGCAGTTTGGGTCCGGGCTATGGCTACACCTTC,TRBV12-3/TRBV12-4,TRBJ1-2,13,NA,NA
CSARVSGPNTGELFF,TGCAGTGCTAGAGTTTCGGGGCCGAACACCGGGGAGCTGTTTTTT,TRBV20-1,TRBJ2-2,15,NA,few
CAISVAGSYTGELFF,TGTGCCATCAGTGTCGCAGGGTCGTACACCGGGGAGCTGTTTTTT,TRBV10-3,TRBJ2-2,15,NA,NA
CASSLMQGEYEQYF,TGCGCCAGCAGCTTAATGCAGGGGGAGTACGAGCAGTACTTC,TRBV5-1,TRBJ2-7,14,TRBD1,NA
CASRLGLAGTGELFF,TGTGCCAGCAGACTGGGACTAGCGGGAACCGGGGAGCTGTTTTTT,TRBV5-4,TRBJ2-2,15,TRBD2,NA
CASSPDGPYEQYF,TGCGCCAGCAGTCCCGACGGGCCCTACGAGCAGTACTTC,TRBV5-1,TRBJ2-7,13,NA,few
CASSGGVGAPNEQFF,TGCGCCAGCAGCGGAGGAGTCGGAGCCCCAAATGAGCAGTTCTTC,TRBV5-1,TRBJ2-1,15,NA,few
CSARVPGGIDTQYF,TGCAGTGCTAGAGTCCCTGGGGGTATAGATACGCAGTATTTT,TRBV20-1,TRBJ2-3,14,NA,NA
CASSSRQDGITSKYF,TGCGCCAGCAGCTCCCGACAGGACGGAATTACGAGCAAGTACTTC,TRBV5-1,TRBJ2-7,15,NA,few
CASSLVLGQGFENEQFF,TGTGCCAGCAGTTTAGTCTTAGGACAGGGGTTTGAGAATGAGCAGTTCTTC,TRBV12-3/TRBV12-4,TRBJ2-1,17,TRBD1,NA
CASRVRASNTEAFF,TGTGCCAGCAGGGTTCGCGCCTCGAACACTGAAGCTTTCTTT,TRBV12-3/TRBV12-4,TRBJ1-1,14,NA,NA
CASSLPSRNTIYF,TGTGCCAGCAGTTTGCCTAGTCGAAACACCATATATTTT,TRBV28,TRBJ1-3,13,NA,NA
CASSLPGRETQYF,TGCGCCAGCAGCTTGCCAGGGAGAGAGACCCAGTACTTC,TRBV5-1,TRBJ2-5,13,NA,NA
CAISESQSLTYNEQFF,TGTGCCATCAGTGAGTCTCAAAGTCTAACCTACAATGAGCAGTTCTTC,TRBV10-3,TRBJ2-1,16,NA,many
CSVEEVWGAGMEAFF,TGCAGCGTTGAAGAGGTCTGGGGGGCGGGTATGGAAGCTTTCTTT,TRBV29-1,TRBJ1-1,15,NA,NA
CASSLGAGDPLETQYF,TGTGCCAGCAGCTTAGGGGCAGGTGATCCCTTGGAGACCCAGTACTTC,TRBV7-9,TRBJ2-5,16,NA,NA
CSALRTSVSYNEQFF,TGCAGTGCGCTCAGGACTAGCGTATCCTACAATGAGCAGTTCTTC,TRBV20-1,TRBJ2-1,15,TRBD2,NA
CASSSRLAGSYEQYF,TGCGCCAGCAGCTCGCGACTAGCGGGGTCCTACGAGCAGTACTTC,TRBV5-1,TRBJ2-7,15,TRBD2,few
CASSFWVAGYEQYF,TGTGCCAGCAGTTTCTGGGTCGCGGGATACGAGCAGTACTTC,TRBV28,TRBJ2-7,14,NA,few
CASSLGSAEFTDTQYF,TGTGCCAGCAGCTTAGGCTCAGCGGAGTTCACAGATACGCAGTATTTT,TRBV7-9,TRBJ2-3,16,NA,NA
CATSRESYSNQPQHF,TGTGCCACCAGCAGAGAATCTTATAGCAATCAGCCCCAGCATTTT,TRBV15,TRBJ1-5,15,NA,few
CASRGGRGYNEQFF,TGTGCCAGCAGGGGAGGCAGGGGGTACAATGAGCAGTTCTTC,TRBV27,TRBJ2-1,14,NA,few